This entry concerns a single TCR beta chain. Its antigen is unknown. The input lacks base qualities; no much larger clone sits a single base away. For sequencing of the TCRbeta CDR3 region, genomic DNA was extracted from the sorted cells. The immunoSEQ Assay was used for sequencing of TCRbeta CDR3 regions. TCRdb holds this immuneACCESS table with in-frame rearrangements only. Some clones are missing; in checked studies, unresolved V genes explain under half, and the rest has no known cause. The sample profile shows fewer than 15,000 clones; approximately 84% of them were found once. Around 35% of the sample is taken by the ten largest. The CDR3 runs 13 residues from the cysteine to the phenylalanine. The retained sequence is limited to the CDR3, 39 bases, with the frame set at the first base. Trimming takes 6 bases off V and 7 bases off J; junction bases not matched to a gene: 5. CDR1 MNHEY and CDR2 SVGAGI are derived from the germline V gene.

The sample originates from a study of OX40 agonist ivuxolimab in advanced cancers. Context from the whole study: Ivuxolimab was a fully human IgG2 agonistic monoclonal antibody targeting the costimulatory receptor OX40 (CD134). Intravenous ivuxolimab was administered to patients every 2 weeks at six dose levels: 0.01, 0.1, 0.3, 1.5, 3 and 10 mg/kg. Of the approximately 53 patients in dose escalation, around 20 had hepatocellular carcinoma, approximately 15 had melanoma, 9 had renal cell carcinoma and 9 had head and neck cancer. In the dose-escalation cohort, more than 80% of patients were male, and the mean age was roughly 60 years with a range of roughly 23 to 79. Patients were allowed to have had prior anti-PD-1, anti-PD-L1 or anti-CTLA-4 therapy, and roughly 40% of the dose-escalation patients had been treated with checkpoint inhibitors. Partial responses occurred in three dose-escalation patients, of whom one had hepatocellular carcinoma and two had cutaneous melanoma. Peripheral TCRbeta sequencing aimed to test whether ivuxolimab altered TCR sequence diversity and caused clonal T-cell expansion. The paper describes the monotherapy dose-escalation part (N = 52 patients) of the phase I trial of ivuxolimab. General conclusions and limits of the study: After ivuxolimab, more expanded clones were found on average in CD8+ T cells than in CD4+ T cells. Which antigens the clonally expanded peripheral T cells were specific for was not determined. In the 0.1-3.0 mg/kg groups, partial responders were among the patients with the lowest normalized peripheral clonal expansion, particularly in CD8+ T cells. Low levels of normalized T-cell clonal expansion were also seen in some nonresponding patients. At doses of 0.1 to 3.0 mg/kg, clonal expansion of both CD4+ and CD8+ T cells in blood was seen between baseline and week 6.

Patients with a history of autoimmune disease or receiving systemic immunosuppression were excluded from the trial. Peripheral blood for TCR sequencing was drawn from every dose cohort at baseline, at cycle 4 day 1 and at cycle 7 day 1. Samples were obtained from an open-label, multicenter, first-in-human phase I dose-escalation trial of ivuxolimab. Adults with locally advanced or metastatic head and neck squamous cell, hepatocellular, melanoma or renal cell carcinoma were enrolled in the trial. Before TCR sequencing, CD4+ T cells and CD8+ T cells from peripheral blood were sorted into separate populations.

The V and J genes are TRBV6-5 and TRBJ2-1; 8 bases in the junction line up with TRBD1. This sample comprised CD4+ or CD8+ T cells sorted from blood, obtained in a trial of the OX40 agonist ivuxolimab. This receptor was obtained from an adult with an advanced solid tumor such as melanoma, head and neck, liver or kidney cancer. The CDR3 protein sequence reads: CASRRDRWNEQFF. In nucleotides, the sequence is TGTGCCAGCAGGCGGGACAGGTGGAATGAGCAGTTCTTC.